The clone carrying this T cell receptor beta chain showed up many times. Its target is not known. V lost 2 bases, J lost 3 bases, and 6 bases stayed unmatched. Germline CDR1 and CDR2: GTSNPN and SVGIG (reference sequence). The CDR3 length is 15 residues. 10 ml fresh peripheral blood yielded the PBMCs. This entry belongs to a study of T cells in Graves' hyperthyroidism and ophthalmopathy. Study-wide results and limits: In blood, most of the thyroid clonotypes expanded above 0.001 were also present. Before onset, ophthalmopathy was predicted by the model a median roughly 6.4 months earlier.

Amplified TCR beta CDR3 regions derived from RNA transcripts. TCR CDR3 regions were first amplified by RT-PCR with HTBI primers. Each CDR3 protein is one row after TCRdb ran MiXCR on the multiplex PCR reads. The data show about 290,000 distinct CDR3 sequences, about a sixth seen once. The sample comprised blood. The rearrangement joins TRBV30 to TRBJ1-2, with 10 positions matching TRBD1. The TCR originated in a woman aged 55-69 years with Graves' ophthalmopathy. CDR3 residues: CAWSMGTGAHYGYTF. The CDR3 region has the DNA TGTGCCTGGAGTATGGGGACAGGGGCTCACTATGGCTACACCTTC.